The 24 T cell receptor beta chains given below trace back to one sample, sequenced in a study of blood T cell repertoires in COVID-19. Data came from immunoSEQ multiplex PCR; TCRdb stores just in-frame clones and leaves some out. The sample records around 85,000 clones, more than 70% being singletons. Sequencing input: peripheral blood. All receptors derive from a man aged 50 to 59 with active COVID-19.

The chain has TRBV13 and TRBJ2-7; 7 bases are a match to TRBD1. Germline CDR1 and CDR2: PRHDT and FYEKMQ (reference sequence). The CDR3 loop spans 14 amino acids. V gave up 2 bases and J gave up 4 bases; unmatched junction bases: 5. The CDR3 loop reads CASSLPDRAYEQYF. DNA of the CDR3: TGTGCCAGCAGCTTACCCGACAGGGCGTACGAGCAGTACTTC.

This sequence joins TRBV19 and TRBJ2-3; weak D call: TRBD2 (5 bases). The germline gives CDR1 LNHDA, CDR2 SQIVND (reference sequence). CDR3 length equals 14 residues. Trimming stripped 3 bases from V and 2 bases from J, with 9 bases between. CDR3 sequence (DNA): TGTGCCAGTAGTATTAAAGCGGACACAGATACGCAGTATTTT. This translates into CASSIKADTDTQYF.

The chain links TRBV11-2 to TRBJ2-7; 11 bases agree with TRBD2. CDR1 and CDR2 (germline): SGHAT, FQNNGV. Trimming took 5 bases from V and 2 from J; bases not matched to a gene: 5. This CDR3 contains 15 residues. The CDR3 DNA reads as TGTGCCAGCAGCAGGCTAGCGGGGGGCACCTACGAGCAGTACTTC. As protein: CASSRLAGGTYEQYF. The entire variable domain, with the rest obtained from reference TRBV11-2 and TRBJ2-7, is as follows: EAGVAQSPRYKIIEKRQSVAFWCNPISGHATLYWYQQILGQGPKLLIQFQNNGVVDDSQLPKDRFSAERLKGVDSTLKIQPAKLEDSAVYLCASSRLAGGTYEQYFGPGTRLTVT.

This chain joins TRBV2 and TRBJ1-6, with D possibly being TRBD1 (6 bases). This CDR3 contains 14 residues. Trimming shortened V by 6 bases and J by 7 bases, and 13 bases separated the two germline ends. Germline CDR1 reads SNHLY; CDR2 reads FYNNEI. The CDR3 sequence is CASRRDRINSPLHF. Here the CDR3 DNA reads TGTGCCAGCAGGAGAGACAGGATCAATTCACCCCTCCACTTT.

The genes are TRBV7-8 and TRBJ2-6, with TRBD1 matching 11 bases. Germline lookup yields CDR1 SGHVS and CDR2 FQNEAQ. Trimming at V came to 4 bases and at J to 0 bases, leaving 14 bases not matched to a gene. This CDR3 comprises 21 residues. For the CDR3, the DNA is TGTGCCAGCAGCTCCTCCCTAACTCGGACAGGGGGCTCCTCTGGGGCCAACGTCCTGACTTTC. Its protein is CASSSSLTRTGGSSGANVLTF.

The chain links TRBV4-3 to TRBJ2-7, with 8 bases matching TRBD2. CDR1 is LGHNA and CDR2 is YSLEER in the germline V gene. This CDR3 has 14 residues. Germline trimming cut 3 bases from V and 8 bases from J; bases unmatched to any gene: 9. The CDR3, as DNA: TGCGCCAGCAGCCAGACTAGCGATAATAACAAGCAGTACTTC. It codes for CASSQTSDNNKQYF.

The chain joins TRBV5-8 to TRBJ2-6; TRBD2 might be the D (6 bases). Trimming left V 4 bases short and J 4 bases short, with 21 bases between. This CDR3 region has 18 residues. CDR1 is SGHTS, CDR2 YDEGEE, per germline. CDR3 region: CASSTPRGGLSGANVLTF. CDR3 nucleotide sequence: TGTGCCAGCAGCACCCCCCGGGGAGGATTATCAGGGGCCAACGTCCTGACTTTC.

This clone was found once. V gene TRBV1 combines with J gene TRBJ2-3; no check of the table's D call, TRBD1, against the DNA was made. TRBV1 is a pseudogene segment. The CDR3 extends over 15 amino acids. The CDR3, as DNA: TGCACCAGCAGCCAAGGTGGGGGACAGTCAGATACGCAGTATTTT. Translation: CTSSQGGGQSDTQYF.

The CDR3 spells CASSRAPGQGYEQYF. DNA for the CDR3: TGTGCCAGCAGCCGGGCCCCGGGACAGGGCTACGAGCAGTACTTC. The chain employs TRBV7-3 and TRBJ2-7; 9 bases are a match to TRBD1. Per germline, CDR1 SGHTA and CDR2 FQGTGA. V shed 5 bases, J shed 3 bases, and the junction held 8 bases outside the gene matches. This CDR3 has 15 residues.

CDR3 nucleotide sequence: TGTGCCACCATGATTTACAGCCCGAACACTGAAGCTTTCTTT. Translation: CATMIYSPNTEAFF. V and J are TRBV6-5 and TRBJ1-1; D is unclear. The germline gives CDR1 MNHEY, CDR2 SVGAGI. The CDR3 spans 14 residues. With 10 bases removed from V and 1 base from J, the gap between germline ends came to 16 bases.

This chain connects TRBV6-5 to TRBJ2-7; D unresolved. The CDR3 covers 12 residues. Germline CDR1 MNHEY, CDR2 SVGAGI. V was pared by 4 bases and J by 6 bases, with 10 bases between. As DNA, the CDR3 is TGTGCCAGCAGTTCCCCCCCCCTCGAGCAGTACTTC. This sequence encodes CASSSPPLEQYF.

This chain uses TRBV27 with TRBJ1-1; TRBD1 matches 9 bases. Germline CDR1 MNHEY, CDR2 SMNVEV (reference sequence). Trimming removed 5 bases from V and 6 bases from J; junction bases left unmatched: 7. CDR3 length equals 14 residues. For the CDR3, the DNA is TGTGCCAGCAGTGTACAGGGGGCCGTCGCTGAAGCTTTCTTT. Protein sequence: CASSVQGAVAEAFF.

The chain carries TRBV6-5 and TRBJ2-4, with D possibly TRBD1 on 6 matching bases. V gave up 7 bases and J gave up 10 bases, with 20 bases separating them. The germline CDR1 and CDR2 sequences are MNHEY and SVGAGI. The length of the CDR3 is 14 residues. The CDR3 DNA reads TGTGCCAGCAAAGGGTCCTTGAGGGGGAGAATTCAGTACTTC. It encodes CASKGSLRGRIQYF.

The V and J genes are TRBV2 and TRBJ2-7; D may be TRBD1 (6 bases). In germline, CDR1 is SNHLY, CDR2 FYNNEI. The length of the CDR3 is 14 residues. V lost 4 bases and J 7 bases, leaving 17 bases between the germline ends. The CDR3 region has the DNA TGTGCCAGCAGTGCGGGCAGGGGAGAGAGTGAGCAGTACTTC. This translates into CASSAGRGESEQYF.

This rearrangement joins TRBV28 to TRBJ2-3; 10 bases are a match to TRBD1. The V segment lost 6 bases and the J segment 6 bases; nucleotides outside the gene matches: 9. The germline V gene has CDR1 MDHEN and CDR2 SYDVKM. The CDR3 runs 15 residues. The CDR3 sequence: CASRLGQGGRDTQYF. The CDR3 DNA reads TGTGCCAGCAGATTAGGACAGGGGGGTAGGGATACGCAGTATTTT.

CDR3 coding DNA: TGTGCCAGCAGCCAAGGGGGAGCGGGGGGGAGCCTTTCCTACAATGAGCAGTTCTTC. Amino acids: CASSQGGAGGSLSYNEQFF. V gene TRBV4-2 combines with J gene TRBJ2-1, with 10 positions matching TRBD2. CDR3 length: 19 residues. Germline-derived CDR1 and CDR2 are LGHNA and YNFKEQ. Trimming at V came to 1 base and at J to 1 base, leaving 10 bases not matched to a gene.

The rearrangement links TRBV19 to TRBJ1-5; a possible D gene is TRBD1 (6 bases). Germline V gene sequence: CDR1 LNHDA, CDR2 SQIVND (reference sequence). V was trimmed by 0 bases and J by 3 bases, leaving 18 bases between them. This CDR3 comprises 18 residues. The CDR3 bases are TGTGCCAGTAGTATAGATAGAACAGGGATAGGTAACAATCAGCCCCAGCATTTT. As protein: CASSIDRTGIGNNQPQHF.

This sequence joins TRBV2 and TRBJ2-7; 10 bases line up with TRBD2. The CDR3 contains 15 residues. Trimming removed 5 bases from V and 3 bases from J; junction bases left unmatched: 7. Germline CDR1 SNHLY, CDR2 FYNNEI. CDR3 residues: CASSPGLAAHYEQYF. DNA for the CDR3: TGTGCCAGCAGTCCTGGACTAGCGGCCCACTACGAGCAGTACTTC.

The count of this clone is one. Written as DNA, the CDR3 is TGTGCCAGCAGTTCCCCCCCCTCAGGGGGAAAAAACATTCAGTACTTC. Amino acids: CASSSPPSGGKNIQYF. The rearrangement uses TRBV6-2 or TRBV6-3 and TRBJ2-4; 7 bases are a match to TRBD1. Looked up from germline, CDR1 is MNHEY and CDR2 is SVGEGT. This CDR3 has 16 residues. The junction had 10 bases not matched to a gene; V was cut back by 4 bases and J by 4 bases.

This clone was recorded once. The chain joins TRBV28 to TRBJ2-7; tentative D call: TRBD2 (5 bases). Germline V gives CDR1 MDHEN, CDR2 SYDVKM. With 1 base removed from V and 3 bases from J, the gap between germline ends came to 19 bases. The length of the CDR3 is 17 residues. The CDR3 loop is CASSLLGWRAELYEQYF. The CDR3 coding sequence is TGTGCCAGCAGTTTATTAGGCTGGCGGGCAGAACTCTACGAGCAGTACTTC.

The V and J genes are TRBV9 and TRBJ1-2; D is unclear. Germline V gene lookup returns CDR1 SGDLS and CDR2 YYNGEE. Between the trimmed V and J ends, which lost 7 bases and 1 base, there was a span of 8 bases. This CDR3 is 12 amino acids long. DNA for the CDR3: TGTGCCAGCTCGGCGGGTAACTATGGCTACACCTTC. This gives the protein CASSAGNYGYTF.

The chain employs TRBV28 and TRBJ2-1; 7 bases align to TRBD1. From germline, CDR1 is MDHEN and CDR2 SYDVKM. J was trimmed by 1 base and V by 6 bases; bases with no gene match: 12. CDR3 length equals 17 residues. The CDR3 nucleotides are TGTGCCAGCAGCCCTACCCCGACAGGGTTTTCCTACAATGAGCAGTTCTTC. Encoded protein: CASSPTPTGFSYNEQFF.

The chain has TRBV5-1 and TRBJ2-7; 9 positions agree with TRBD1. The V and J ends lost 0 bases and 5 bases, in that order; junction bases with no gene match: 12. The CDR3 has 17 amino acids. The germline gives CDR1 SGHRS, CDR2 YFSETQ. The CDR3 protein is CASSLAGTGKIKNEQYF. The CDR3 DNA reads TGCGCCAGCAGCTTGGCCGGGACAGGGAAAATAAAGAACGAGCAGTACTTC. The whole variable domain, remainder taken from reference TRBV5-1 and TRBJ2-7, is KAGVTQTPRYLIKTRGQQVTLSCSPISGHRSVSWYQQTPGQGLQFLFEYFSETQRNKGNFPGRFSGRQFSNSRSEMNVSTLELGDSALYLCASSLAGTGKIKNEQYFGPGTRLTVT.

The chain uses TRBV7-2 and TRBJ2-5; the match to TRBD1 covers 9 bases. CDR3 size: 16 residues. V trimming: 1 base; J trimming: 1 base; junction bases outside the gene matches: 4. Germline CDR1 SGHTA, CDR2 FQGNSA. The DNA for the CDR3 is TGTGCCAGCAGCTTAGGGACAGGGGATTCCCAAGAGACCCAGTACTTC. Its translation: CASSLGTGDSQETQYF.